This T cell receptor (beta chain) is from a study of blood T cell repertoires in COVID-19. The authors' processing: Quantification of nucleated cells was approximated via reference gene primer amplification. Assay: immunoSEQ multiplex PCR; the TCRdb copy retains only in-frame clones and omits some. V and J calls and clone size are copied from that table; D and trimming were computed from the DNA. This sample has 200,000 to 300,000 clones, with under 90% found just once. The CDR3 sequence is 17 residues long. Unmatched junction bases numbered 13, after V lost 7 bases and J lost 1 base. Germline CDR1 and CDR2: SEHNR and FQNEAQ (reference sequence). Participants' own reports of clinical history determined their cohort assignment.

The J gene is TRBJ2-3, the V gene TRBV7-9; 8 nucleotides align to TRBD1. The source of this sequence is a woman in her thirties or forties who had been exposed to COVID-19. Sequencing input: PBMCs or T cells enriched from blood (not recorded which). CDR3 protein: CASTIYPGTGRTDTQYF. The CDR3 region has the DNA TGTGCCAGCACCATATACCCCGGGACAGGTCGCACAGATACGCAGTATTTT.